The 19 T cell receptor beta chains given below trace back to one sample, sequenced in a study of blood T cell repertoires in COVID-19. Some clones are missing from TCRdb's copy, which holds only in-frame ones; the method was immunoSEQ multiplex PCR. The profile shows approximately 230,000 clones, 70% to 85% of them singletons. The sample taken for sequencing was PBMCs or T cells enriched from blood (not recorded which). All receptors derive from a man in his forties who had recovered from COVID-19.

The chain has TRBV27 and TRBJ2-3; 11 nucleotides line up with TRBD2. The CDR3 covers 13 residues. Germline V gene data show CDR1 as MNHEY and CDR2 as SMNVEV (reference sequence). V shed 6 bases, J shed 5 bases, and the junction held 1 base outside the gene matches. The CDR3 loop reads CASRLAGGDTQYF. CDR3 DNA sequence: TGTGCCAGCAGGCTAGCGGGGGGAGATACGCAGTATTTT.

The gene calls are TRBV6-1 and TRBJ2-3, with D perhaps TRBD2 (6 bases). The V end lost 1 base, the J end lost 4 bases, and 15 bases lay between the germline ends. The CDR3 length is 16 residues. CDR1 MNHNS and CDR2 SASEGT come from the germline V gene. The CDR3 DNA reads as TGTGCCAGCAGTGAAGATTGGGCCGGGAGCGCAGATACGCAGTATTTT. The encoded protein is CASSEDWAGSADTQYF.

The chain links TRBV10-1 to TRBJ1-5; 10 bases map to TRBD1. Germline V lookup: CDR1 WNHNN, CDR2 SYGVQD (reference sequence). V was pared by 5 bases and J by 3 bases, with 7 bases of the junction left unmatched. The CDR3 spans 16 residues. The CDR3 DNA follows: TGCGCCAGCAGTTGGATGACAGGGGGCGTCAATCAGCCCCAGCATTTT. Amino acids: CASSWMTGGVNQPQHF.

Only a few counts were recorded for this clone. The CDR3 DNA reads as TGTGCCAGTAGTCGTGACACGGCTGGGGCCAACGTCCTGACTTTC. Protein sequence: CASSRDTAGANVLTF. V and J are TRBV19 and TRBJ2-6, with unresolved D. V gave up 5 bases and J gave up 2 bases, with 10 bases separating them. The germline gives CDR1 LNHDA, CDR2 SQIVND (reference sequence). The CDR3 totals 15 residues.

This clone was counted once. V gene TRBV6-6 combines with J gene TRBJ1-6; D perhaps matches TRBD1 (6 bases). CDR1 is MNHNY and CDR2 is SVGAGI in the germline V gene (reference sequence). This CDR3 region has 15 residues. V was trimmed by 4 bases and J by 12 bases, leaving 19 bases between them. CDR3 sequence (DNA): TGTGCCAGCAGTTCCCCAGGGGACGTATGGTTACCCCTCCACTTT. This sequence encodes CASSSPGDVWLPLHF.

A few counts support this clone. Here the CDR3 reads CASSQGALAGEYEQYF. CDR3 DNA sequence: TGTGCCAGCAGCCAAGGAGCACTAGCGGGAGAATACGAGCAGTACTTC. This chain connects TRBV14 to TRBJ2-7, with 11 bases fitting TRBD2. Looked up from germline, CDR1 is SGHDN and CDR2 is FVKESK. The V segment lost 1 base and the J segment 4 bases; nucleotides outside the gene matches: 6. The CDR3 runs to 16 residues.

The table lists this clone with a count of one. The chain couples TRBV5-6 to TRBJ2-5; 8 bases are shared with TRBD2. Germline trimming cut 4 bases from V and 2 bases from J; bases unmatched to any gene: 10. This CDR3 is 16 amino acids long. Germline CDR1 is SGHDT and CDR2 is YYEEEE. The CDR3: CASSPGGARGQETQYF. CDR3 in DNA: TGTGCCAGCAGCCCGGGAGGGGCGCGAGGGCAAGAGACCCAGTACTTC.

Notes on this clone: Other nucleotide sequences in the sample specify the same CDR3. The chain has TRBV7-2 and TRBJ2-7; D uncertain. Germline CDR1 is SGHTA and CDR2 is FQGNSA. V was shortened by 3 bases and J by 0 bases, with 9 bases between the two germline ends. The CDR3 totals 14 residues. CDR3 in DNA: TGTGCCAGCAGCTTGCGGCGCGACTCCTACGAGCAGTACTTC. Amino acids: CASSLRRDSYEQYF.

The chain is built from TRBV30 and TRBJ1-6, with a weak D call TRBD1 (5 bases). Trimming shortened V by 7 bases and J by 7 bases, and 17 bases separated the two germline ends. Germline V gives CDR1 GTSNPN, CDR2 SVGIG (reference sequence). The length of the CDR3 is 14 residues. CDR3: CAFTTVSSNSPLHF. Here the CDR3 DNA reads TGTGCCTTTACGACAGTATCTTCCAATTCACCCCTCCACTTT.

The rearrangement joins TRBV28 to TRBJ1-1; D perhaps matches TRBD1 (6 bases). V dropped 7 bases and J dropped 5 bases, with 20 bases sitting between them. The CDR3 runs 15 residues. From germline, CDR1 is MDHEN and CDR2 SYDVKM. This CDR3 is CASKSHKTGKTEAFF. The CDR3 bases are TGTGCCAGCAAGTCCCATAAAACAGGGAAGACTGAAGCTTTCTTT.

The rearrangement links TRBV11-2 to TRBJ1-3, with a possible D match to TRBD1 (6 bases). This CDR3 contains 18 residues. The V end was cut by 5 bases, the J end by 0 bases, with 20 bases between. Germline-derived CDR1 and CDR2 are SGHAT and FQNNGV. The CDR3 nucleotides read TGTGCCAGCAGCCCGTACAACGGTAGGGGGTACTCTGGAAACACCATATATTTT. It translates to CASSPYNGRGYSGNTIYF.

This chain connects TRBV20-1 to TRBJ2-7; no reliable D call. This CDR3 has 11 residues. The germline V and J ends were trimmed by 5 bases and 3 bases, with 8 bases remaining between them. The germline V gene encodes CDR1 DFQATT and CDR2 SNEGSKA (reference sequence). CDR3 coding DNA: TGCAGTGCTTCCAGACTCTACGAGCAGTACTTC. Protein sequence: CSASRLYEQYF.

The chain recombines TRBV4-1 with TRBJ1-1, with 10 bases matching TRBD1. Germline values: CDR1 MGHRA, CDR2 YSYEKL. This CDR3 has 15 residues. The J segment lost 3 bases and the V segment lost 1 base, leaving 2 bases of the junction unmatched. The CDR3 nucleotides read TGCGCCAGCAGCCAAGGACAGGGGGCGTACACTGAAGCTTTCTTT. Its protein is CASSQGQGAYTEAFF.

The rearrangement uses TRBV5-6 and TRBJ2-1; a possible D gene is TRBD2 (5 bases). The V end lost 4 bases, the J end lost 5 bases, and 13 bases lay between the germline ends. CDR3 length equals 14 residues. Germline-derived CDR1 and CDR2 are SGHDT and YYEEEE. DNA for the CDR3: TGTGCCAGCAGCCCCCTTTACGGGGACAATGAGCAGTTCTTC. Translating it yields CASSPLYGDNEQFF. The whole variable domain, remainder taken from reference TRBV5-6 and TRBJ2-1, is DAGVTQSPTHLIKTRGQQVTLRCSPKSGHDTVSWYQQALGQGPQFIFQYYEEEERQRGNFPDRFSGHQFPNYSSELNVNALLLGDSALYLCASSPLYGDNEQFFGPGTRLTVL.

In its sample, this clone was seen once. This chain uses TRBV5-6 with TRBJ2-5; 7 nucleotides line up with TRBD2. Germline trimming cut 1 base from V and 5 bases from J; bases unmatched to any gene: 8. This CDR3 spans 15 amino acids. Germline CDR1 SGHDT, CDR2 YYEEEE. The CDR3 coding sequence is TGTGCCAGCAGCTTGCGAATGTTGGGAGGGGAGACCCAGTACTTC. Protein: CASSLRMLGGETQYF.

This clone was observed a single time. The CDR3 spells CASSRGQANTEAFF. As DNA, the CDR3 is TGTGCCAGCAGCCGGGGACAGGCTAACACTGAAGCTTTCTTT. This chain connects TRBV6-5 to TRBJ1-1; 8 bases are a match to TRBD1. The germline CDR1 and CDR2 sequences are MNHEY and SVGAGI. V was clipped by 6 bases and J by 2 bases; unmatched bases: 5. This CDR3 is 14 amino acids long.

This clone was detected only once. CDR3 sequence (DNA): TGTGCCAGCAGTTCCCCTACTAGCGCAATCTACGAGCAGTACTTC. This translates into CASSSPTSAIYEQYF. This sequence joins TRBV28 and TRBJ2-7; TRBD2 matches 7 bases. The CDR3 runs to 15 residues. The germline CDR1 and CDR2 sequences are MDHEN and SYDVKM. V trimming: 4 bases; J trimming: 3 bases; junction bases outside the gene matches: 9.

The rearrangement links TRBV6-5 to TRBJ2-2, with D hard to call. The germline gives CDR1 MNHEY, CDR2 SVGAGI. The CDR3 contains 14 residues. The germline V and J ends were trimmed by 7 bases and 6 bases, with 15 bases remaining between them. CDR3 loop: CASIYRKGAGELFF. CDR3 sequence (DNA): TGTGCCAGCATCTATAGGAAAGGAGCCGGGGAGCTGTTTTTT.

The genes are TRBV11-3 and TRBJ2-5, with 8 bases lining up with TRBD2. Germline V gives CDR1 SGHNT, CDR2 YENEEA. Trimming took 3 bases from V and 4 from J; bases not matched to a gene: 10. The CDR3 is 16 residues long. The CDR3 nucleotides read TGTGCCAGCAGCTTCGGCCGAGCGGGAGAGGGAGAGACCCAGTACTTC. Its protein product is CASSFGRAGEGETQYF.